The rows below give T cell receptor beta chains drawn from one sample of a study of CD8+CD57+ T cells in acquired aplastic anemia. TCRdb redid the calling of the reads with MiXCR, one entry per CDR3 protein. The data show more than 150,000 distinct CDR3 sequences, about 50% seen once. Sequenced material: sorted CD4+, CD8+, or CD8+CD57+ T cells (not recorded which) from PBMCs. These receptors all come from a human donor with aplastic anemia. CDR3s include the opening cysteine and the closing phenylalanine or tryptophan. A D gene is named only where the DNA matches it firmly. Expanded clones are given a class, and other clones once, few, many or no size at all.

>TRBV9|NA|TRBJ1-1|NA
TGTGCCAGCAGCCCCCACGTTGGGGCGAACACTGAAGCTTTCTTT
CASSPHVGANTEAFF
>TRBV12-3/TRBV12-4|NA|TRBJ2-5|TRBD2
TGTGCCAGCAGTTACTCGGGCGGGGGCCAAGAGACCCAGTACTTC
CASSYSGGGQETQYF
>TRBV7-3|once|TRBJ2-7|TRBD1
TGTGCCAGCAGCTTAGATGGACAGGGGCGCGAGCAGTACTTC
CASSLDGQGREQYF
>TRBV6-1|NA|TRBJ2-4|NA
TGTGCCAGCAGTGAAGTGCTTAGGGACATATGGTACTTC
CASSEVLRDIWYF
>TRBV10-2|NA|TRBJ1-1|NA
TGCGCCAGCAGTGACCCGAGCACTGAAGCTTTCTTT
CASSDPSTEAFF
>TRBV11-2|NA|TRBJ2-3|NA
TGTGCCAGCAGCTTAATTAGGGGGAGCACAGATACGCAGTATTTT
CASSLIRGSTDTQYF
>TRBV11-1|NA|TRBJ2-1|NA
TGTGCCACCAGTGATTTGCAATTAAGAAGGTTCTTC
CATSDLQLRRFF
>TRBV20-1|NA|TRBJ2-7|TRBD1
TGCAGTGCTAGTACAGGGGGCCAGTATGAGCAGTACTTC
CSASTGGQYEQYF
>TRBV12-3/TRBV12-4|many|TRBJ2-7|NA
TGTGCCAGCTCCGCAGGGGGCGGGGGGGAATCCTACGAGCAGTACTTC
CASSAGGGGESYEQYF
>TRBV2|many|TRBJ1-5|NA
TGTGCCAGCAGTGAAAGGGAGATGAGCAATCAGCCCCAGCATTTT
CASSEREMSNQPQHF
>TRBV7-9|NA|TRBJ1-5|NA
TGTGCCAGCAGCTTAGGCAGGGTTGGCAATCAGCCCCAGCATTTT
CASSLGRVGNQPQHF
>TRBV5-5|many|TRBJ2-3|TRBD2
TGTGCCAGCAGCCGCGATTCTAGCGGGGGGCACACAGATACGCAGTATTTT
CASSRDSSGGHTDTQYF
>TRBV11-3|many|TRBJ2-3|NA
TGTGCCAGCAGCTCGAGGGGGACAGATACGCAGTATTTT
CASSSRGTDTQYF
>TRBV10-1|NA|TRBJ2-6|TRBD2
TGCGCCAGCAGTGAGTCGGGACTAGCTGGGGCCAACGTCCTGACTTTC
CASSESGLAGANVLTF
>TRBV19|NA|TRBJ2-3|TRBD1
TGTGCCAGTACCCAGCCCGGACAGGACGCAGATACGCAGTATTTT
CASTQPGQDADTQYF
>TRBV10-3|few|TRBJ2-7|NA
TGTGCCATCAGTGACACTAGACCCGAGCAGTACTTC
CAISDTRPEQYF
>TRBV6-5|few|TRBJ1-3|NA
TGTGCCAGCAGTTCCCGGACAGCCAACTCTGGAAACACCATATATTTT
CASSSRTANSGNTIYF
>TRBV13|NA|TRBJ2-5|NA
TGTGCCAGCAGCTTGGGCGGCCACCAAGAGACCCAGTACTTC
CASSLGGHQETQYF
>TRBV24-1|NA|TRBJ2-7|NA
TGTGCCACCAGCTCACCAACGACTAGTGGGTCCTACGAGCAGTACTTC
CATSSPTTSGSYEQYF
>TRBV11-2|NA|TRBJ2-1|TRBD1
TGTGCCAGCAGCTTAGATGGATATCAACAGGGGGCTTCCTACAATGAGCAGTTCTTC
CASSLDGYQQGASYNEQFF
>TRBV11-3|many|TRBJ2-7|NA
TGTGCCAGCTGGGCCCGCCTCGACGAGTACGAGCAGTACTTC
CASWARLDEYEQYF
>TRBV7-9|many|TRBJ2-5|NA
TGTGCCAGCAGCTTAAGGACGGAGGAAGAGACCCAGTACTTC
CASSLRTEEETQYF
>TRBV7-3|few|TRBJ1-1|NA
TGTGCCAGCAGCCCGACGGCGAGCACTGAAGCTTTCTTT
CASSPTASTEAFF
>TRBV24-1|NA|TRBJ1-2|NA
TGTGCCACCAGTGATCCCCGGTTGGCTAACTATGGCTACACCTTC
CATSDPRLANYGYTF
>TRBV10-3|NA|TRBJ1-6|NA
TGTGCCAAATGGAAGAAGGTCAGCTCCTATAATTCACCCCTCCACTTT
CAKWKKVSSYNSPLHF
>TRBV2|few|TRBJ2-1|TRBD2
TGTGCCAGCAGTGGTGGGAGTAATCCGACTAGCGGGAGGAATGAGCAGTTCTTC
CASSGGSNPTSGRNEQFF
>TRBV6-1|once|TRBJ2-1|TRBD2
TGTGCCAGCAGTCCTGGCGGGGGGAGTTCCTACAATGAGCAGTTCTTC
CASSPGGGSSYNEQFF
>TRBV2|few|TRBJ1-5|NA
TGTGCCAGCAGTGAAGGGGGATGGCCCCAGCATTTT
CASSEGGWPQHF
>TRBV24-1|NA|TRBJ2-1|TRBD2
TGTGCCACCAGTGCCTCCGGGGGGTCCTACAATGAGCAGTTCTTC
CATSASGGSYNEQFF
>TRBV24-1|NA|TRBJ1-1|TRBD1
TGTGCCACCAGTGGGACAGGGGGAGGCACTGAAGCTTTCTTT
CATSGTGGGTEAFF
>TRBV3-1|many|TRBJ1-2|NA
TGTGCCAGCAGCCTGGCTGATAACTATGGCTACACCTTC
CASSLADNYGYTF
>TRBV29-1|NA|TRBJ1-1|NA
TGCAGTTTTGCGGCCGGCGACACTGAAGCTTTCTTT
CSFAAGDTEAFF
>TRBV15|few|TRBJ1-2|NA
TGTGCCACCAGCAGAGATACGGGGGACTATGGCTACACCTTC
CATSRDTGDYGYTF
>TRBV19|NA|TRBJ2-3|TRBD1
TGTGCCAGTAGTGGTGACAGGGGCGATACGCAGTATTTT
CASSGDRGDTQYF
>TRBV2|NA|TRBJ2-7|NA
TGTGCCACCTCTACCTACGAGCAGTACTTC
CATSTYEQYF
>TRBV7-8|many|TRBJ1-2|NA
TGTGCCAGCAGCCCCCACCGTGGCAGGCCCTCATATGGCTACACCTTC
CASSPHRGRPSYGYTF
>TRBV7-6|NA|TRBJ2-2|NA
TGTGCCAGCAGCTTAGTACAGGGCGGGAACACCGGGGAGCTGTTTTTT
CASSLVQGGNTGELFF
>TRBV12-3/TRBV12-4|many|TRBJ1-3|NA
TGTGCCAGCAGTTTATCCGGAAACACCATATATTTT
CASSLSGNTIYF
>TRBV19|NA|TRBJ1-5|NA
TGTGCCAGTGGAGGGGCCATAAATCAGCCCCAGCATTTT
CASGGAINQPQHF
>TRBV10-3|many|TRBJ2-2|TRBD2
TGTGCCATCACCAGCAGGGGTATCCTAGCGGGGGGAGATAACACCGGGGAGCTGTTTTTT
CAITSRGILAGGDNTGELFF
>TRBV10-2|NA|TRBJ1-2|NA
TGCGCCAGCGGGAGGACCGTGAGCGGCTACACCTTC
CASGRTVSGYTF
>TRBV3-1|NA|TRBJ2-5|NA
TGTGCCAGCAGCCAAGTTTCAGGGCAGGGGACCCAGTACTTC
CASSQVSGQGTQYF
>TRBV11-1|NA|TRBJ2-1|TRBD2
TGTGCCAGCAGCTTACCCGGACTAGCGAGCAATGAGCAGTTCTTC
CASSLPGLASNEQFF
>TRBV9|NA|TRBJ1-1|NA
TGTGCCAGCAGCGTAGTTGGAGACATAAGGAACACTGAAGCTTTCTTT
CASSVVGDIRNTEAFF
>TRBV10-3|many|TRBJ2-6|TRBD1
TGTGCCATCAAAACAGGGGCCTCTGGGGCCAACGTCCTGACTTTC
CAIKTGASGANVLTF
>TRBV3-1|NA|TRBJ1-6|NA
TGTGCCAGCAGCCCGAATAAGGGAGGCTCACCCCTCCACTTT
CASSPNKGGSPLHF
>TRBV9|NA|TRBJ1-1|NA
TGTGCCAGCAGCGGGGATGAAGCTTTCTTT
CASSGDEAFF
>TRBV20-1|NA|TRBJ2-7|TRBD1
TGCAGTGCGGCGGGACAGGGCTACGAGCAGTACTTC
CSAAGQGYEQYF
>TRBV29-1|NA|TRBJ1-1|NA
TGCAGCGTTGATGAAGGGACTGAAGCTTTCTTT
CSVDEGTEAFF
>TRBV20-1|many|TRBJ1-1|NA
TGCAGTGCTAGCAAAGACAGGCCAAACACTGAAGCTTTCTTT
CSASKDRPNTEAFF
>TRBV7-2|NA|TRBJ1-1|TRBD1
TGTGCCAGCAGCTTAGAGGGGGCGACCCGTGAAGCTTTCTTT
CASSLEGATREAFF
>TRBV4-1|once|TRBJ2-7|NA
TGCGCCAGCAGCCACCTACAGGGTAAGAACGAGCAGTACTTC
CASSHLQGKNEQYF
>TRBV2|NA|TRBJ2-7|NA
TGTGCCAGCAGTGATGCCGGGGTAGGAGGGCAGTACTTC
CASSDAGVGGQYF
>TRBV15|NA|TRBJ2-7|TRBD1
TGTGCCACCAGCGGTTTATCAGGGGGCGCGGGGGAGCAGTACTTC
CATSGLSGGAGEQYF
>TRBV20-1|many|TRBJ1-4|NA
TGCAGTGCTAGAGATCTGGGGGGGTCTAATGAAAAACTGTTTTTT
CSARDLGGSNEKLFF
>TRBV24-1|many|TRBJ2-7|NA
TGTGCCACCAGTGAGTCTCCGGGCCAGGAATCCTACGAGCAGTACTTC
CATSESPGQESYEQYF
>TRBV15|few|TRBJ1-3|NA
TGTGCCACCAGCAGAGAAACAGGAGGAGGAAACACCATATATTTT
CATSRETGGGNTIYF
>TRBV20-1|NA|TRBJ1-2|NA
TGCAGTGCGAGGGGCCTGGAAGGGTATGGCTACACCTTC
CSARGLEGYGYTF
>TRBV2|few|TRBJ2-3|NA
TGTGCCAGCAGTTTATCTCGGCGGGGAGATACGCAGTATTTT
CASSLSRRGDTQYF
>TRBV12-3/TRBV12-4|few|TRBJ1-3|TRBD1
TGTGCCAGCAAACCCCGACAGGGATTCTCTGGAAACACCATATATTTT
CASKPRQGFSGNTIYF